This T cell receptor (beta chain) was captured by sequencing in a study of T cells in localized non-small cell lung cancer. Findings and caveats of the study: Measurement of T cell clonality placed uninvolved adjacent lung highest, above the level in tumor. Longer overall survival was seen with higher T cell density measured in blood.

CDR1 is MNHEY, CDR2 SVGAGI, per germline. The CDR3 consists of 15 residues. J lost 0 bases, V lost 7 bases, and 7 bases had no gene match. The repertoire was sequenced with immunoSEQ multiplex PCR; TCRdb's copy has only in-frame clones and lacks some. The table includes around 70,000 clones, 70% to 85% detected once. This clone was found once. The antigen remains unidentified. Sequencing used peripheral blood, obtained before any cancer treatment. This TCR was sampled from a female donor older than 55 with stage I lung adenocarcinoma. This chain uses TRBV6-5 with TRBJ1-2, with 8 positions matching TRBD1. The DNA for the CDR3 is TGTGCCAGCACCGCTACGGACAGGGCTAACTATGGCTACACCTTC. As protein: CASTATDRANYGYTF.